This T cell receptor (beta chain) came from a study of T cells after yellow fever vaccination. 5'RACE template switching produced TCR cDNA carrying a universal primer site and UMIs. One entry per CDR3 protein results from TCRdb running MiXCR on the 5' RACE reads. The sample has about 500,000 distinct CDR3 sequences, about 15% seen once. Overall study results and limits: Contamination of FACS-sorted repertoires by abundant clonotypes from the bulk population could occur. Post-booster reappearance was seen for most primary-vaccination clones (around 96% CD4, around 89% CD8).

As concerns this clonotype: Its matching antigen is unknown.

CDR1 is LGHNA, CDR2 YSLEER, per germline. Trimming shortened V by 1 base and J by 5 bases, and 11 bases separated the two germline ends. The CDR3 runs 14 residues. The sequencing used PBMCs, collected about 5 days after the first yellow fever vaccination. The chain is built from TRBV4-3 and TRBJ2-5; no definite D call. The sequence was collected from a man aged 18 to 29 who received the YFV17D yellow fever vaccine. Written as DNA, the CDR3 is TGCGCCAGCAGCCAAGTTCTAAGGTCGGAGACCCAGTACTTC. Its translation is CASSQVLRSETQYF.